A single sample gave rise to the 6 T cell receptor beta chains below, sequenced in a study of blood T cell repertoires in COVID-19. Only in-frame clones appear in the TCRdb table, and some are missing; sequencing was by immunoSEQ multiplex PCR. The sample contains some 270,000 clones, 85% of which appear only once. Specimen: PBMCs or T cells enriched from blood (not recorded which). The receptor source for this set is a woman aged 45-65 years who had been exposed to COVID-19.

About this clone: The same CDR3 is also encoded by other DNA sequences in this sample. This chain links TRBV12-3 or TRBV12-4 with TRBJ1-2, with D possibly being TRBD1 (5 bases). CDR3 length: 12 amino acids. The V and J ends lost 5 bases and 8 bases respectively, with 12 bases between them. The CDR3 loop reads CASSRTLGGYTF. The DNA for the CDR3 is TGTGCCAGCAGTCGGACACTCGGGGGCTACACCTTC.

The genes are TRBV29-1 and TRBJ2-1; 10 bases align to TRBD2. In germline, CDR1 is SQVTM, CDR2 ANQGSEA. This CDR3 spans 15 amino acids. With V trimmed by 6 bases and J by 0 bases, 5 bases remained unmatched. The CDR3 bases are TGCAGCGTGTCTAGCGGGGGATCCTCCTACAATGAGCAGTTCTTC. Amino acids: CSVSSGGSSYNEQFF.

The chain recombines TRBV6-5 with TRBJ2-1; 8 bases are a match to TRBD2. Germline CDR1 is MNHEY and CDR2 is SVGAGI. V was pared by 8 bases and J by 0 bases, with 3 bases of the junction left unmatched. The CDR3 sequence is 14 residues long. This chain's CDR3 is CASVAGGSYNEQFF. As DNA, the CDR3 is TGTGCCAGCGTGGCGGGGGGCTCCTACAATGAGCAGTTCTTC.

This clone was recorded once. The rearrangement links TRBV6-5 to TRBJ1-2, with D uncertain. The CDR3 loop spans 14 amino acids. The germline CDR1 and CDR2 sequences are MNHEY and SVGAGI. V was clipped by 2 bases and J by 4 bases, with 11 bases between them. CDR3 sequence reads: CASSYGGDRYGYTF. The CDR3 DNA reads as TGTGCCAGCAGTTACGGCGGGGATCGCTATGGCTACACCTTC.

This rearrangement joins TRBV24-1 to TRBJ1-2, with D hard to call. CDR3 length: 13 amino acids. Germline assignment: CDR1 KGHDR and CDR2 SFDVKD. Trimming removed 2 bases at V and 8 bases at J, with 11 bases between. CDR3 coding DNA: TGTGCCACCAGTGATTCCCTCAGCGGCGGCTACACCTTC. It specifies CATSDSLSGGYTF.

This chain links TRBV19 with TRBJ1-1; D unclear. There are 16 residues in the CDR3. V lost 1 base to trimming and J lost 3 bases, with 15 bases between them. The germline gives CDR1 LNHDA, CDR2 SQIVND (reference sequence). The CDR3 loop is CASSIVVFGVDTEAFF. CDR3 nucleotide sequence: TGTGCCAGTAGTATAGTTGTCTTCGGGGTAGACACTGAAGCTTTCTTT.